The T cell receptor (beta chain) under discussion was sequenced for a study of CD8+CD57+ T cells in acquired aplastic anemia. About the research overall: Sorted CD4+ and CD8+ cells yielded roughly 3.1 ug of DNA on average.

TCR beta VDJ and CDR3 were profiled, and genomic DNA was the template. TCRdb re-called the reads with MiXCR, one entry per CDR3 protein. The sample lists some 180,000 distinct CDR3 sequences, approximately 48% occurring once. All patients picked for sequencing had shown, by flow cytometry, an expansion of CD8+CD57+ cells. Sampling of blood occurred while the patients had still received no therapy. Judged by abundance, this clonotype is medium-sized (0.01 to 0.1%). Trimming took off 2 bases at V and 6 bases at J, with 10 bases between the two ends. Germline loops: CDR1 DFQATT, CDR2 SNEGSKA (reference sequence). The CDR3 extends over 12 amino acids.

Sample: sorted CD4+, CD8+, or CD8+CD57+ T cells (not recorded which) from PBMCs. This rearrangement joins TRBV20-1 to TRBJ1-2; the D gene is possibly TRBD1 (5 bases). This receptor was taken from a human donor with aplastic anemia. The DNA of the CDR3 is TGCAGTGCTAGAAAGGGGTTGGATGGCTACACCTTC. Its protein product is CSARKGLDGYTF.